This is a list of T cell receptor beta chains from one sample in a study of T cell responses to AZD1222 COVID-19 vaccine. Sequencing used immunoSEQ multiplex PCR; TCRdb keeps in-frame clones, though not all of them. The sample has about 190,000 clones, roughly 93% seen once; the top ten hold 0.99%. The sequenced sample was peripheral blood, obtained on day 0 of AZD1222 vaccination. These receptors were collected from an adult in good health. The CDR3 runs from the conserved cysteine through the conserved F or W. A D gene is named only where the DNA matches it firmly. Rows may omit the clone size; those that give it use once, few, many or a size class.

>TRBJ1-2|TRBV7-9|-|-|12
CASSFGDYGYTF
TGTGCCAGCAGCTTCGGCGACTATGGCTACACCTTC
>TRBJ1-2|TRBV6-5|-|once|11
CASKGVYGYTF
TGTGCCAGCAAGGGGGTCTATGGCTACACCTTC
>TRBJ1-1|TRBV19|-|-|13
CASSIEGETEAFF
TGTGCCAGTAGTATAGAGGGTGAGACTGAAGCTTTCTTT
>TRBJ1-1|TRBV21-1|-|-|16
CASSLGRQPLNTEAFF
TGTGCCAGCAGCCTAGGGAGACAGCCCCTGAACACTGAAGCTTTCTTT
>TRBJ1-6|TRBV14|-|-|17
CASSQTQGAIENSPLHF
TGTGCCAGCAGCCAAACACAGGGCGCAATCGAAAATTCACCCCTCCACTTT
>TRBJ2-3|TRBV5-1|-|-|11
CASSLVDTQYF
TGCGCCAGCAGCTTGGTGGATACGCAGTATTTT
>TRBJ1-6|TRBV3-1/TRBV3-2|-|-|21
CASSQVRTDVSHYSYNSPLHF
TGTGCCAGCAGCCAAGTCCGAACCGACGTTTCTCACTACTCCTATAATTCACCCCTCCACTTT
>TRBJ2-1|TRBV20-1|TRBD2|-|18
CSASKASSGGTIYNEQFF
TGCAGTGCTAGTAAGGCGTCCAGCGGGGGCACGATATACAATGAGCAGTTCTTC
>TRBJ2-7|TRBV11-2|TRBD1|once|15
CASSLYGQGPYEQYF
TGTGCCAGCAGCCTTTATGGACAGGGGCCCTACGAGCAGTACTTC
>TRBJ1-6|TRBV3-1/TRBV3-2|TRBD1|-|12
CASSTGQGKLHF
TGTGCCAGCAGCACCGGACAGGGTAAACTCCACTTT
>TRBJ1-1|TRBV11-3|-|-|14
CASSLGQGNTEAFF
TGTGCCAGCAGCTTAGGGCAGGGGAACACTGAAGCTTTCTTT
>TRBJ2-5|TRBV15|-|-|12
CATSLGRETQYF
TGTGCCACCAGCCTAGGGAGAGAGACCCAGTACTTC
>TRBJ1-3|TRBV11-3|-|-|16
CASSLDSLSSGNTIYF
TGTGCCAGCAGCTTAGACAGTCTTTCTTCTGGAAACACCATATATTTT
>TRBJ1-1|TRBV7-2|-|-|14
CASSLGPMNTEAFF
TGTGCCAGCAGCTTGGGACCGATGAACACTGAAGCTTTCTTT
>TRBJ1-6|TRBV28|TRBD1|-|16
CASLAGTGVRNSPLHF
TGTGCCAGCTTGGCCGGGACAGGGGTTCGTAATTCACCCCTCCACTTT
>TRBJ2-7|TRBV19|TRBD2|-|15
CASSIGAGVVEEQYF
TGTGCCAGTAGTATTGGGGCGGGGGTCGTGGAAGAGCAGTACTTC
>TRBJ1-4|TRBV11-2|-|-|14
CASSFGFGNEKLFF
TGTGCCAGCAGCTTTGGGTTTGGTAATGAAAAACTGTTTTTT